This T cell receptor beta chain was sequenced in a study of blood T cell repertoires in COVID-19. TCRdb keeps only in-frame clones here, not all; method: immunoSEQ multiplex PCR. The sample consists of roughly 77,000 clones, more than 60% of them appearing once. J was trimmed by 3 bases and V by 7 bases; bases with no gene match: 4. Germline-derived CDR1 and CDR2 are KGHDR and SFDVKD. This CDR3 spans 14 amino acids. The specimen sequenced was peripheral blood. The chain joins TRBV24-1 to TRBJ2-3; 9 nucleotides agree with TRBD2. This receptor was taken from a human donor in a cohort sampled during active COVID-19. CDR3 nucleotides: TGTGCCACCAGCGACGGACTAGCGACAGATACGCAGTATTTT. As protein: CATSDGLATDTQYF.